This T cell receptor (beta chain) was identified during a study of blood T cell repertoires in COVID-19. Study-wide background: Nucleic acid was either cDNA or gDNA, and it came from T cells, B-cell-depleted T cells, or PBMCs.

Sequenced by immunoSEQ multiplex PCR; TCRdb stores in-frame clones only, minus some. The sample includes about 150,000 clones, roughly 88% of them seen just once. This TCR came from a woman in her forties or fifties in a cohort sampled during active or convalescent COVID-19. The sequencing input was peripheral blood.

The chain's CDR3 is CASSLGGLAYGTQYF. The CDR3 nucleotides are TGTGCCAGCAGCTTAGGTGGACTAGCGTACGGTACGCAGTATTTT. The J gene is TRBJ2-3, the V gene TRBV13; 9 bases line up with TRBD2. The V segment lost 0 bases and the J segment 8 bases; nucleotides outside the gene matches: 6. CDR3 length: 15 residues. Germline V lookup: CDR1 PRHDT, CDR2 FYEKMQ (reference sequence).